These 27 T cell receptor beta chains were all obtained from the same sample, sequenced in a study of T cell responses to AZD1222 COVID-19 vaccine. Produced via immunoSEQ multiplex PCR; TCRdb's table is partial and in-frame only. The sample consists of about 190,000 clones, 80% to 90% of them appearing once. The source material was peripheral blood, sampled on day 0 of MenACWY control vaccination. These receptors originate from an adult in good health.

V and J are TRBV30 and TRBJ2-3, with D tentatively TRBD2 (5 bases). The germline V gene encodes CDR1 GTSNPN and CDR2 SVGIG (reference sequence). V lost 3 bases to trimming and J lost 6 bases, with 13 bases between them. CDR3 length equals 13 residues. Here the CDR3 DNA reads TGTGCCTGGAGAACCGGACTCGCGGATACGCAGTATTTT. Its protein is CAWRTGLADTQYF.

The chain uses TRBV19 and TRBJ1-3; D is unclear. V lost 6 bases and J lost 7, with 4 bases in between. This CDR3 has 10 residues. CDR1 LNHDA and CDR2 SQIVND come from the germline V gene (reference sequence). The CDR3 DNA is TGTGCCAGTAGCCGGAACACCATATATTTT. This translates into CASSRNTIYF.

The CDR3 loop reads CASTNRVGTGNEKLFF. DNA for the CDR3: TGTGCCAGCACCAATAGAGTTGGGACGGGGAATGAAAAACTGTTTTTT. This sequence joins TRBV5-4 and TRBJ1-4; D perhaps matches TRBD1 (5 bases). Trimming took off 6 bases at V and 5 bases at J, with 20 bases between the two ends. The CDR3 sequence is 16 residues long. CDR1 SGHNT and CDR2 YYREEE come from the germline V gene (reference sequence).

The CDR3 here is CASSSRRGYGYTF. The CDR3 DNA reads TGTGCCAGCAGTTCCCGCCGGGGGTATGGCTACACCTTC. This chain links TRBV12-3 or TRBV12-4 with TRBJ1-2; perhaps TRBD1 as D (5 bases). Trimming stripped 4 bases from V and 5 bases from J, with 11 bases between. The CDR3 has 13 residues.

CDR3 sequence reads: CSVERADAGDTQYF. The CDR3 DNA is TGCAGCGTTGAGAGGGCCGACGCAGGCGATACGCAGTATTTT. The gene calls are TRBV29-1 and TRBJ2-3, with D possibly being TRBD2 (5 bases). Between the trimmed V and J ends, which lost 3 bases and 6 bases, there was a span of 16 bases. Looked up from germline, CDR1 is SQVTM and CDR2 is ANQGSEA. The CDR3 has 14 residues.

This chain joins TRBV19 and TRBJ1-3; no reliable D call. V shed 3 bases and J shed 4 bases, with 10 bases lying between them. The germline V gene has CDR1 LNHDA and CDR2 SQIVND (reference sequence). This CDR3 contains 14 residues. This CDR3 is CASSIRGPGNTIYF. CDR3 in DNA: TGTGCCAGTAGTATCCGAGGGCCCGGAAACACCATATATTTT.

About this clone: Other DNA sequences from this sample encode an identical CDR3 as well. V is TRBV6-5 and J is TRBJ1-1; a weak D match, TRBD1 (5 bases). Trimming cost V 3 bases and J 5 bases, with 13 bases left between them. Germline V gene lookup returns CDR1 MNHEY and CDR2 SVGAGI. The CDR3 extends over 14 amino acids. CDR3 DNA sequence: TGTGCCAGCAGTTATTTTGGGAGGGGTACTGAAGCTTTCTTT. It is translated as CASSYFGRGTEAFF.

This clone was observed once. The chain's CDR3 is CASSGTGRNQPQHF. DNA for the CDR3: TGTGCCAGCAGTGGGACAGGGAGGAATCAGCCCCAGCATTTT. V usage is TRBV6-2 or TRBV6-3 and J usage is TRBJ1-5; 9 positions match TRBD1. CDR3 length equals 14 residues. The trim removed 5 bases at V and 4 bases at J, leaving 3 bases unmatched. Germline CDR1 reads MNHEY; CDR2 reads SVGEGT.

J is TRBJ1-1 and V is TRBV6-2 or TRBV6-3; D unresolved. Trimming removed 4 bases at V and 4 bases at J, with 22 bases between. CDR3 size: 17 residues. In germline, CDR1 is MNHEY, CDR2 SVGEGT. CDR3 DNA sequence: TGTGCCAGCAGTTCCACGGACTTGGGATTGGGGTTCACTGAAGCTTTCTTT. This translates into CASSSTDLGLGFTEAFF.

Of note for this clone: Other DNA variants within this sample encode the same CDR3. CDR3 protein: CASSPGRDQPQHF. The CDR3 DNA sequence: TGTGCCAGCTCACCCGGCAGGGATCAGCCCCAGCATTTT. The chain recombines TRBV18 with TRBJ1-5; D possibly corresponds to TRBD1 (5 bases). V gave up 3 bases and J gave up 5 bases, with 8 bases separating them. The germline V gene encodes CDR1 KGHSH and CDR2 LQKENI. This CDR3 is 13 amino acids long.

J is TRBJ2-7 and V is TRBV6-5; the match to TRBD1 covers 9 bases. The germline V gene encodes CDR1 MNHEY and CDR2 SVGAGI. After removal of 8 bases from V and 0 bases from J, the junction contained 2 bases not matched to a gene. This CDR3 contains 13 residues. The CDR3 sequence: CASGTGSSYEQYF. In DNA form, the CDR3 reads TGTGCCAGCGGGACAGGGAGCTCCTACGAGCAGTACTTC.

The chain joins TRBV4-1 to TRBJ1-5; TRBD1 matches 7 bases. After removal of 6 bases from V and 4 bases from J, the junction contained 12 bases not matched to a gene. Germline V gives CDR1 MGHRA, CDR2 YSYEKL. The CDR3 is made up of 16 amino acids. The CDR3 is CASSKAIGTENQPQHF. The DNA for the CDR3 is TGCGCCAGCAGTAAAGCAATCGGGACAGAAAATCAGCCCCAGCATTTT.

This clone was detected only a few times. The CDR3, as DNA: TGTGCCTGGAGTGGGACAGGAATTGGCGGCTACACCTTC. Translated, it gives CAWSGTGIGGYTF. The V call is TRBV30, the J call TRBJ1-2; the match to TRBD1 covers 7 bases. The CDR3 spans 13 residues. CDR1 is GTSNPN, CDR2 SVGIG, per germline (reference sequence). V shed 1 base and J 8 bases; nucleotides not matched to a gene: 7.

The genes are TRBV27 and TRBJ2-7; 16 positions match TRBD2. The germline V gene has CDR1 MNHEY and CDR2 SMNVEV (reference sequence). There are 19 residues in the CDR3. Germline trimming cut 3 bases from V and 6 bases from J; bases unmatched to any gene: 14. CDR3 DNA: TGTGCCAGCAGTTTGGTGGGACTAGCGGGGGGGCCAAGGTCCGCCGAGCAGTACTTC. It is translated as CASSLVGLAGGPRSAEQYF.

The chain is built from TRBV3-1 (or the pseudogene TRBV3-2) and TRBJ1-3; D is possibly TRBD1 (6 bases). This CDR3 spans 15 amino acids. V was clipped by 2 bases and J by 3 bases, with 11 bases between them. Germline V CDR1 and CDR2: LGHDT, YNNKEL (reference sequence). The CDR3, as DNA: TGTGCCAGCAGCCAAAACAGGGTTTTTGGAAACACCATATATTTT. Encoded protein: CASSQNRVFGNTIYF.

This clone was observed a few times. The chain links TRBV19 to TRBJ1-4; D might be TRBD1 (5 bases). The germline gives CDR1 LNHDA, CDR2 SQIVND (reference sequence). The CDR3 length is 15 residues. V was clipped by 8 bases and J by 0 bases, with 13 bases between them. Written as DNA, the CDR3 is TGTGCCAGTGAACAAGGGGATGCAACTAATGAAAAACTGTTTTTT. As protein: CASEQGDATNEKLFF.

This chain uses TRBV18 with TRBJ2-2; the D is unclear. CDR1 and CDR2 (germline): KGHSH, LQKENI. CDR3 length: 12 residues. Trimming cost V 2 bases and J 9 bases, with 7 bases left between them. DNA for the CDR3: TGTGCCAGCTCACCAACACACCGGGAGCTGTTTTTT. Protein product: CASSPTHRELFF.

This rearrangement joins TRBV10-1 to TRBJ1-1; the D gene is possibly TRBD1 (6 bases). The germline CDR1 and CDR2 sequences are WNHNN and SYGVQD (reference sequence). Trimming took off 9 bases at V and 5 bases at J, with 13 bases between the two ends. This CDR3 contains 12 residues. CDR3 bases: TGCGCCAGACCCCCGCAGGGGACTGAAGCTTTCTTT. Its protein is CARPPQGTEAFF.

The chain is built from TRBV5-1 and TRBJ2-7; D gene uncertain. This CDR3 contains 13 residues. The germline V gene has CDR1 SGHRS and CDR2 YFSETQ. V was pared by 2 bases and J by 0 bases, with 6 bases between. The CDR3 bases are TGCGCCAGCAGCTTTGACACCTCCTACGAGCAGTACTTC. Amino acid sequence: CASSFDTSYEQYF.

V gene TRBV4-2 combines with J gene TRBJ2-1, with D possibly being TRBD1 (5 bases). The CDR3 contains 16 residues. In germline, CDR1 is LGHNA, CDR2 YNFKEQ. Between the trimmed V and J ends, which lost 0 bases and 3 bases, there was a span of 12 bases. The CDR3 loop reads CASSQDVQGGYNEQFF. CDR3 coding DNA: TGTGCCAGCAGCCAAGATGTCCAGGGCGGCTACAATGAGCAGTTCTTC.

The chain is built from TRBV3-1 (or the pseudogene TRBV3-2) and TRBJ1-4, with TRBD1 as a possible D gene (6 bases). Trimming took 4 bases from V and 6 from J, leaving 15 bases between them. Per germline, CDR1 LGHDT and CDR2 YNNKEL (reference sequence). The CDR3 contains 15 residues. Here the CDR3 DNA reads TGTGCCAGCAGCCCCCCCGGGGGCGCGTATGAAAAACTGTTTTTT. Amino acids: CASSPPGGAYEKLFF.

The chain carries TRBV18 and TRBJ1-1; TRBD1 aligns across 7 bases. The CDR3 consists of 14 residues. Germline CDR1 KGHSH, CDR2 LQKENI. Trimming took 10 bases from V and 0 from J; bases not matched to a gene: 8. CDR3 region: CATGDSRMNTEAFF. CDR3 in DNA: TGTGCCACCGGGGACAGCCGAATGAACACTGAAGCTTTCTTT.

The CDR3 spells CASSQSDGGKYEQYF. DNA of the CDR3: TGCGCCAGCAGTCAATCTGACGGGGGAAAATACGAGCAGTACTTC. This chain connects TRBV23-1 to TRBJ2-7, with TRBD2 as a possible D gene (6 bases). TRBV23-1 is labeled an ORF, and its function is uncertain. Trimming removed 0 bases from V and 4 bases from J, with 13 bases in between. The CDR3 extends over 15 amino acids.

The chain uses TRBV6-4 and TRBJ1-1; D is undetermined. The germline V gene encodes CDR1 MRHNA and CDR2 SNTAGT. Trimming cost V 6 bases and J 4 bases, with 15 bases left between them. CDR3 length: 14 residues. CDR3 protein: CASRRTADATEAFF. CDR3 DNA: TGTGCCAGCAGGCGAACAGCGGATGCCACTGAAGCTTTCTTT.

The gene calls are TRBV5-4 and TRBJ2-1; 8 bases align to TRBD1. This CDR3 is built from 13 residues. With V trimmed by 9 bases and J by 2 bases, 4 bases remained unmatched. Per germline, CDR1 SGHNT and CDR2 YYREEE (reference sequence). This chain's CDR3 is CAMGQEAYNEQFF. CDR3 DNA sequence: TGTGCCATGGGACAGGAGGCCTACAATGAGCAGTTCTTC.

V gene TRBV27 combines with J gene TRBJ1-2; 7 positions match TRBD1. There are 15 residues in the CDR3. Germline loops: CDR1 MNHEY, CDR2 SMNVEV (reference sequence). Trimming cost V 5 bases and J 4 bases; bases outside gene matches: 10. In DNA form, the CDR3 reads TGTGCCAGCAGTGTAGACAGGGTTTCGGTCTATGGCTACACCTTC. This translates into CASSVDRVSVYGYTF.

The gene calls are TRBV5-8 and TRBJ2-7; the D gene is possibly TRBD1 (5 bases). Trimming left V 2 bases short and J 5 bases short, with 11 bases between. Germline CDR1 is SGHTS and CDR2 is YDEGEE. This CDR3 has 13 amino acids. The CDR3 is CASSFGRGHEQYF. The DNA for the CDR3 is TGTGCCAGCAGCTTCGGAAGGGGCCACGAGCAGTACTTC.